This TCR beta chain was recorded in a study of Graves' ophthalmopathy and Graves' hyperthyroidism. Amplified material comprised TCR beta CDR3 regions derived from RNA transcripts. An opening RT-PCR round employed HTBI primers and preceded a second-round multiplex PCR. MiXCR, run by TCRdb on the multiplex PCR reads, gives a single entry per CDR3 protein. Among hundreds of thousands of distinct CDR3 sequences, about 41% were seen once, and the ten largest hold 3% to 4%. The CDR3 is 12 amino acids. Germline-derived CDR1 and CDR2 are SNHLY and FYNNEI. Study conclusions and caveats: Clonotypes were expanded in thyroid at above 0.001 frequency, and most also appeared in blood.

This clonotype occurred once. Its antigen is undetermined. A much larger clone lies a single base off, so this may be a read error. The origin of this receptor is an adult man with Graves' ophthalmopathy. Specimen: peripheral blood. The chain recombines TRBV2 with TRBJ1-1, with 10 bases identical to TRBD1. The CDR3 protein is CASKTGGTEALF. CDR3 nucleotide sequence: TGTGCCAGTAAGACAGGGGGCACTGAAGCTCTCTTT.